This passage covers 28 T cell receptor beta chains from one sample sequenced in a study of blood T cell repertoires in COVID-19 (dated by TCRdb to about 2020). Libraries were built with the immunoSEQ multiplex PCR assay. TCRdb took over this immuneACCESS table, retaining in-frame rearrangements with V and J assigned. Such tables are incomplete; in checked studies, under half of the missing clones stem from an unresolved V gene, and the remainder is unexplained. The sample records under 140,000 clones, more than 75% of which are singletons. The top ten hold roughly 3.3% of the sample. The sample comprised peripheral blood. The source is a woman between 50 and 59 years old with acute or convalescent COVID-19.

Note on this clone: The sample contains more than one DNA sequence encoding this CDR3. The V and J genes are TRBV6-5 and TRBJ2-7; TRBD2 aligns across 13 bases. Trimming cost V 5 bases and J 4 bases; bases outside gene matches: 5. CDR3 length: 15 residues. Per germline, CDR1 MNHEY and CDR2 SVGAGI. The CDR3 loop reads CASSPRTSGSYEQYF. In DNA, the CDR3 is TGTGCCAGCAGTCCCCGGACTAGCGGGAGTTACGAGCAGTACTTC.

J is TRBJ2-2 and V is TRBV10-2; weak D call: TRBD2 (6 bases). CDR3 length equals 14 residues. Trimming pared 2 bases from V and 4 bases from J, leaving 8 bases between. Germline CDR1 reads WSHSY; CDR2 reads SAAADI. The chain's CDR3 is CASSELASTGELFF. The DNA of the CDR3 is TGCGCCAGCAGTGAGCTAGCGTCCACCGGGGAGCTGTTTTTT.

V usage is TRBV6-5 and J usage is TRBJ1-2; TRBD1 agrees at 7 bases. Unmatched junction bases numbered 11, after V lost 6 bases and J lost 4 bases. Looked up from germline, CDR1 is MNHEY and CDR2 is SVGAGI. The CDR3 spans 15 residues. CDR3 amino acids: CASRPSGTASYGYTF. The CDR3 DNA sequence: TGTGCCAGCAGACCTTCCGGGACAGCAAGCTATGGCTACACCTTC.

This chain uses TRBV6-5 with TRBJ2-1; D call uncertain. Trimming pared 0 bases from V and 8 bases from J, leaving 8 bases between. From germline, CDR1 is MNHEY and CDR2 SVGAGI. This CDR3 is 13 amino acids long. CDR3 region: CASSYSNLDEQFF. The CDR3 bases are TGTGCCAGCAGTTACTCGAACTTAGATGAGCAGTTCTTC.

V is TRBV5-1 and J is TRBJ2-2, with no clear D. The CDR3 length is 14 residues. Trimming left V 1 base short and J 5 bases short, with 9 bases between. Germline V gives CDR1 SGHRS, CDR2 YFSETQ. CDR3 sequence: CASSLPPQTGELFF. The CDR3 bases are TGCGCCAGCAGCTTGCCCCCGCAGACCGGGGAGCTGTTTTTT.

This clone showed up just once. The chain combines TRBV5-1 with TRBJ2-1, with TRBD2 identical over 12 bases. V shed 2 bases and J 7 bases; nucleotides not matched to a gene: 4. The germline CDR1 and CDR2 sequences are SGHRS and YFSETQ. The CDR3 covers 15 residues. In DNA, the CDR3 is TGCGCCAGCAGCTTATCTAGCGGGAGGGGGAATGAGCAGTTCTTC. Encoded protein: CASSLSSGRGNEQFF.

A word on this clone: One end of the junction fails to match germline, which may point to a read error. The chain joins TRBV5-1 to TRBJ2-7, with unresolved D. Germline V gives CDR1 SGHRS, CDR2 YFSETQ. The CDR3 consists of 15 residues. CDR3 protein: CANSLVLSGRDEQYF. The CDR3 DNA is TGCGCCAACAGCTTGGTCCTTTCTGGGCGCGACGAGCAGTACTTC.

This clone was detected a few times. This chain connects TRBV5-1 to TRBJ1-1, with D uncertain. The CDR3 covers 17 residues. V lost 2 bases to trimming and J lost 0 bases, with 17 bases between them. Germline CDR1 SGHRS, CDR2 YFSETQ. The CDR3 here is CASSFLLLGLMNTEAFF. CDR3 nucleotides: TGCGCCAGCAGCTTCTTACTTTTAGGACTGATGAACACTGAAGCTTTCTTT.

The chain couples TRBV27 to TRBJ2-7; 9 bases align to TRBD2. The V segment lost 6 bases and the J segment 1 base; nucleotides outside the gene matches: 7. The length of the CDR3 is 15 residues. From germline, CDR1 is MNHEY and CDR2 SMNVEV (reference sequence). The CDR3 DNA reads as TGTGCCAGCAGGCGACTAGCGGACTCTTCCTACGAGCAGTACTTC. This gives the protein CASRRLADSSYEQYF.

The chain uses TRBV7-2 and TRBJ2-2; 10 bases are a match to TRBD1. The CDR3 loop spans 15 amino acids. Germline trimming cut 4 bases from V and 7 bases from J; bases unmatched to any gene: 6. Germline V gene data show CDR1 as SGHTA and CDR2 as FQGNSA. CDR3 loop: CASSSRQGAVGELFF. Written as DNA, the CDR3 is TGTGCCAGCAGCTCTCGACAGGGGGCTGTCGGGGAGCTGTTTTTT.

The chain combines TRBV3-1 (or the pseudogene TRBV3-2) with TRBJ2-1; D remains ambiguous. V lost 2 bases and J lost 0, with 8 bases in between. The CDR3 consists of 15 residues. Germline CDR1 reads LGHDT; CDR2 reads YNNKEL (reference sequence). The CDR3 sequence is CASSQSGISYNEQFF. The CDR3 DNA is TGTGCCAGCAGCCAATCAGGCATCTCCTACAATGAGCAGTTCTTC.

This sequence joins TRBV15 and TRBJ1-2, with D possibly matching TRBD1 (5 bases). The germline CDR1 and CDR2 sequences are LNHNV and YYDKDF (reference sequence). V gave up 3 bases and J gave up 6 bases, with 11 bases separating them. This CDR3 spans 13 amino acids. The chain's CDR3 is CATSRTVRDGYTF. CDR3 coding DNA: TGTGCCACCAGCAGGACAGTCAGGGATGGCTACACCTTC.

This sequence joins TRBV2 and TRBJ1-1; no reliable D call. The germline gives CDR1 SNHLY, CDR2 FYNNEI. The CDR3 spans 13 residues. The V and J ends lost 6 bases and 4 bases respectively, with 12 bases between them. This chain's CDR3 is CASRKGARTEAFF. The CDR3 DNA reads TGTGCCAGCAGGAAGGGAGCGCGCACTGAAGCTTTCTTT.

The V gene is TRBV7-6, the J gene TRBJ2-7; 16 bases line up with TRBD2. V dropped 4 bases and J dropped 3; count of bases not matched to a gene: 9. Per the germline V gene, CDR1 is SGHVS and CDR2 is FNYEAQ. This CDR3 spans 18 amino acids. For the CDR3, the DNA is TGTGCCAGCAGCTCTGAGGGACTAGCGGGAGGGTCCGGCTACGAGCAGTACTTC. Its translation is CASSSEGLAGGSGYEQYF.

V and J are TRBV19 and TRBJ2-5; 8 nucleotides align to TRBD1. The length of the CDR3 is 13 residues. The junction had 3 bases not matched to a gene; V was cut back by 5 bases and J by 4 bases. The germline gives CDR1 LNHDA, CDR2 SQIVND (reference sequence). The CDR3 is CASSRQGRETQYF. CDR3 nucleotide sequence: TGTGCCAGTAGTCGACAGGGGAGAGAGACCCAGTACTTC.

The chain combines TRBV28 with TRBJ2-3, with D possibly matching TRBD1 (5 bases). The CDR3 totals 12 residues. Germline loops: CDR1 MDHEN, CDR2 SYDVKM. Trimming left V 5 bases short and J 10 bases short, with 13 bases between. In DNA form, the CDR3 reads TGTGCCAGCAGTCACCCGGACACACCGCAGTATTTT. It translates to CASSHPDTPQYF.

The CDR3 is CASSLTSGGFTDTQYF. In nucleotides, the CDR3 is TGTGCCAGCAGTTTAACTAGCGGGGGCTTCACAGATACGCAGTATTTT. V usage is TRBV27 and J usage is TRBJ2-3; 11 bases line up with TRBD2. The CDR3 length is 16 residues. Trimming cost V 2 bases and J 2 bases; bases outside gene matches: 3. Germline V lookup: CDR1 MNHEY, CDR2 SMNVEV (reference sequence).

The genes are TRBV29-1 and TRBJ2-7; 13 bases fit TRBD2. V lost 0 bases to trimming and J lost 6 bases; unmatched junction nucleotides: 8. CDR3 length: 16 residues. CDR1 is SQVTM and CDR2 is ANQGSEA in the germline V gene. CDR3 amino acids: CSVEDGLAGVGREQYF. CDR3 coding DNA: TGCAGCGTTGAAGACGGACTAGCGGGAGTAGGACGCGAGCAGTACTTC.

This clone was recorded once. The genes are TRBV2 and TRBJ1-2; unclear D gene. Germline V gene lookup returns CDR1 SNHLY and CDR2 FYNNEI. Between the trimmed V and J ends, which lost 2 bases and 8 bases, there was a span of 9 bases. CDR3 length: 12 residues. This chain's CDR3 is CASSESGSGYTF. In DNA, the CDR3 is TGTGCCAGCAGTGAATCGGGTTCAGGCTACACCTTC.

This rearrangement joins TRBV5-1 to TRBJ1-5; D is ambiguous. The V gene's germline CDR1 is SGHRS and CDR2 YFSETQ. The CDR3 is 14 amino acids. Trimming removed 2 bases from V and 8 bases from J, with 14 bases in between. The CDR3 here is CASSLGGPGKPQHF. CDR3 DNA: TGCGCCAGCAGCTTAGGAGGGCCCGGCAAGCCCCAGCATTTT.

The chain combines TRBV19 with TRBJ1-2; 9 positions agree with TRBD1. From germline, CDR1 is LNHDA and CDR2 SQIVND (reference sequence). The V and J ends lost 7 bases and 5 bases, in that order; junction bases with no gene match: 2. This CDR3 is 12 amino acids long. CDR3 DNA sequence: TGTGCCAGTACGACAGGGGGATATGGCTACACCTTC. Protein product: CASTTGGYGYTF. The whole variable domain, remainder taken from reference TRBV19 and TRBJ1-2, is DGGITQSPKYLFRKEGQNVTLSCEQNLNHDAMYWYRQDPGQGLRLIYYSQIVNDFQKGDIAEGYSVSREKKESFPLTVTSAQKNPTAFYLCASTTGGYGYTFGSGTRLTVV.

V and J are TRBV18 and TRBJ2-2; D call uncertain. The CDR3 covers 12 residues. V lost 2 bases to trimming and J lost 9 bases, with 7 bases between them. The germline V gene encodes CDR1 KGHSH and CDR2 LQKENI. DNA for the CDR3: TGTGCCAGCTCACCAAAGAGAAGGGAGCTGTTTTTT. Amino acid sequence: CASSPKRRELFF.

This chain connects TRBV7-9 to TRBJ1-1; unclear D gene. Germline V gene sequence: CDR1 SEHNR, CDR2 FQNEAQ (reference sequence). V was trimmed by 1 base and J by 5 bases, leaving 14 bases between them. The CDR3 contains 15 residues. The CDR3 is CASSLVGKTRTEAFF. CDR3 nucleotides: TGTGCCAGCAGCTTAGTAGGAAAGACGAGGACTGAAGCTTTCTTT.

The rearrangement joins TRBV28 to TRBJ2-1; 7 bases match TRBD2. J was trimmed by 10 bases and V by 2 bases; bases with no gene match: 5. This CDR3 comprises 13 residues. Germline V lookup: CDR1 MDHEN, CDR2 SYDVKM. As DNA, the CDR3 is TGTGCCAGCAGTTTAACCCGGACTAGGGAGCAGTTCTTC. Translated, it gives CASSLTRTREQFF.

The CDR3 reads CASSLPTSNEQFF. As DNA, the CDR3 is TGTGCCAGCAGCCTCCCTACCTCGAATGAGCAGTTCTTC. The chain carries TRBV7-2 and TRBJ2-1; D gene ambiguous. The CDR3 loop spans 13 amino acids. CDR1 and CDR2 from the germline V gene are SGHTA and FQGNSA. V was clipped by 5 bases and J by 7 bases, with 12 bases between them.

The chain has TRBV7-2 and TRBJ1-2, with D tentatively TRBD1 (5 bases). Trimming cost V 4 bases and J 8 bases, with 23 bases left between them. The CDR3 extends over 16 amino acids. CDR1 and CDR2 (germline): SGHTA, FQGNSA. The CDR3 region is CASSSTFSTARWGYTF. The CDR3 bases are TGTGCCAGCAGCTCCACCTTTTCGACAGCCCGTTGGGGCTACACCTTC.

The chain recombines TRBV20-1 with TRBJ2-3, with TRBD1 matching 8 bases. Germline assignment: CDR1 DFQATT and CDR2 SNEGSKA (reference sequence). The CDR3 loop spans 16 amino acids. V was clipped by 3 bases and J by 2 bases; unmatched bases: 10. CDR3 residues: CSASRTGRTDTDTQYF. CDR3 nucleotide sequence: TGCAGTGCTAGTAGGACAGGGCGAACGGACACAGATACGCAGTATTTT.

J is TRBJ2-2 and V is TRBV6-6; 8 bases are a match to TRBD1. This CDR3 has 15 residues. Germline lookup yields CDR1 MNHNY and CDR2 SVGAGI (reference sequence). V gave up 5 bases and J gave up 0 bases; unmatched junction bases: 2. This CDR3 reads CASSATGANTGELFF. The DNA for the CDR3 is TGTGCCAGCAGTGCGACAGGGGCGAACACCGGGGAGCTGTTTTTT.